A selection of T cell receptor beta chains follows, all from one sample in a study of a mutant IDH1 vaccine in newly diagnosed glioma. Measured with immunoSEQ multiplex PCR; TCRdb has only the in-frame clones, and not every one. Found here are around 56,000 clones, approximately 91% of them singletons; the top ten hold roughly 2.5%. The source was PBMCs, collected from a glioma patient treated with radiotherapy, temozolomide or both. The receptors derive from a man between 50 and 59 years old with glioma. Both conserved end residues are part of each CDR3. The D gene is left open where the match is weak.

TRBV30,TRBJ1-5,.,CAWSVMTTNQPQHF,TGTGCCTGGAGTGTAATGACCACTAATCAGCCCCAGCATTTT
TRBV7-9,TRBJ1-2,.,CASSYDGGDRYTF,TGTGCCAGCAGTTACGACGGCGGGGATCGCTACACCTTC
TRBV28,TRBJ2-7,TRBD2,CASSFLLGGRTSYEQYF,TGTGCCAGCAGTTTCCTCCTTGGCGGGAGGACATCCTACGAGCAGTACTTC
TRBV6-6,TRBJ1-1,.,CASTSGTANTEAFF,TGTGCCAGCACCTCCGGGACGGCGAACACTGAAGCTTTCTTT
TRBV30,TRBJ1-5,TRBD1,CTWGARRGPYSNQPQHF,TGTACCTGGGGGGCCCGCAGGGGGCCTTATAGCAATCAGCCCCAGCATTTT
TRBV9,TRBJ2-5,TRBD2,CASSAQGSGRAVETQYF,TGTGCCAGCAGCGCCCAGGGGAGCGGGAGGGCGGTCGAGACCCAGTACTTC
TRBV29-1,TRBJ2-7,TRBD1,CSARTVVTGAGEQYF,TGCAGCGCGCGAACGGTTGTGACAGGGGCGGGGGAGCAGTACTTC
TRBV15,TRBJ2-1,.,CATSRGGGREQFF,TGTGCCACCAGCAGAGGGGGCGGTAGGGAGCAGTTCTTC
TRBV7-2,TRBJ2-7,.,CASSLADRSGEQYF,TGTGCCAGCAGCTTAGCCGACAGATCTGGTGAGCAGTACTTC
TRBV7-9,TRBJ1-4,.,CASSSPNRVEKLFF,TGTGCCAGCAGCTCCCCTAACAGAGTCGAAAAACTGTTTTTT
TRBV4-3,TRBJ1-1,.,CASSQDSGQDTEAFF,TGCGCCAGCAGCCAAGATTCCGGGCAGGACACTGAAGCTTTCTTT
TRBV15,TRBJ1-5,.,CATSRFGDINQPQHF,TGTGCCACCAGCAGGTTCGGGGACATTAATCAGCCCCAGCATTTT
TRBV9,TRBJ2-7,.,CASSTPPSAIDF,TGTGCCAGCAGCACCCCCCCCTCAGCCATAGACTTC